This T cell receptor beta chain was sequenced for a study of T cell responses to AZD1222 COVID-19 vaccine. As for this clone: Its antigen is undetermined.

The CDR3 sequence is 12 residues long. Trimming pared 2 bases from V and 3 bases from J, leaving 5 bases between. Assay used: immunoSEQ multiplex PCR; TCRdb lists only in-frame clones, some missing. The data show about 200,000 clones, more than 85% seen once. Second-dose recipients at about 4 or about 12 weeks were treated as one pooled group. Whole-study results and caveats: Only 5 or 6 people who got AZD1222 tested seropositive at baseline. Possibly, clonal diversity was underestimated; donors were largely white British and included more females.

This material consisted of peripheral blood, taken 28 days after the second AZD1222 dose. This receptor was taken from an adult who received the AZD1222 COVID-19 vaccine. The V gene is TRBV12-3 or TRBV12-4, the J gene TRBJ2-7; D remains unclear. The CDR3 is CASSLISYEQYF. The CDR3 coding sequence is TGTGCCAGCAGTTTAATAAGCTACGAGCAGTACTTC.